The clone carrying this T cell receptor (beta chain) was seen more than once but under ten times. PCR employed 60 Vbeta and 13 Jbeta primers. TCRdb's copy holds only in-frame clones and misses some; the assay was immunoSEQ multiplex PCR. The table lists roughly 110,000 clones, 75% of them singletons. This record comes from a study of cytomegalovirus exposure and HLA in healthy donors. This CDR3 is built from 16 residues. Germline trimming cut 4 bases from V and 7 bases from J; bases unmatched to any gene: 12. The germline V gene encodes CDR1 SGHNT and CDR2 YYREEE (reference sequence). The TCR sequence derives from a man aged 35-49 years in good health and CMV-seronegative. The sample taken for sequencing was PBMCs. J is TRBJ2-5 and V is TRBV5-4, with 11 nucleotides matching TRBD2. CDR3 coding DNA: TGTGCCAGCAGCGCCCAGTTAGCGGGGGGGGTTGCGACCCAGTACTTC. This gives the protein CASSAQLAGGVATQYF.